The 10 T cell receptor beta chains listed next were all sequenced from one sample in a study of shared clonotypes between healthy human individuals. Profiling relied on immunoSEQ multiplex PCR, and the TCRdb table lists in-frame clones only, not all of them. The sample holds 1.6 million or so clones; approximately 96% are singletons and the top ten take approximately 1.1%. Sequencing input: naive CD4+ T cells sorted from blood. Subset noted: CD45RA+ positively selected. All receptors derive from a man between 25 and 39 years old in good health.

The chain couples TRBV27 to TRBJ2-7, with D perhaps given as TRBD1 or TRBD2 (5 bases each). V was pared by 1 base and J by 2 bases, with 18 bases between. Per germline, CDR1 MNHEY and CDR2 SMNVEV (reference sequence). The CDR3 covers 17 residues. CDR3 region: CASSLFPPGTDTYEQYF. In DNA form, the CDR3 reads TGTGCCAGCAGTTTATTCCCGCCCGGGACGGATACCTACGAGCAGTACTTC.

The gene calls are TRBV12-5 and TRBJ1-1; D possibly corresponds to TRBD1 (6 bases). The germline V and J ends were trimmed by 7 bases and 3 bases, with 21 bases remaining between them. Germline V lookup: CDR1 LGHNT, CDR2 FRNRAP. The CDR3 consists of 16 residues. The CDR3 protein is CASAISRAGAYTEAFF. In DNA, the CDR3 is TGTGCTAGTGCCATATCTCGGGCAGGGGCCTACACTGAAGCTTTCTTT. Using reference TRBV12-5 and TRBJ1-1 for the parts outside the CDR3, the full variable domain is DARVTQTPRHKVTEMGQEVTMRCQPILGHNTVFWYRQTMMQGLELLAYFRNRAPLDDSGMPKDRFSAEMPDATLATLKIQPSEPRDSAVYFCASAISRAGAYTEAFFGQGTRLTVV.

This clone occurred once. V is TRBV27 and J is TRBJ2-1; D is possibly TRBD1 (6 bases). The CDR3 totals 14 residues. The germline CDR1 and CDR2 sequences are MNHEY and SMNVEV (reference sequence). V was cut by 7 bases and J by 6 bases, with 16 bases left in between. The CDR3 sequence is CASKGIGRGNEQFF. The CDR3 nucleotides are TGTGCCAGCAAGGGTATAGGCAGGGGCAATGAGCAGTTCTTC.

This clone was found once. This chain joins TRBV18 and TRBJ2-3; 10 positions agree with TRBD1. The germline CDR1 and CDR2 sequences are KGHSH and LQKENI. V lost 2 bases to trimming and J lost 3 bases; unmatched junction nucleotides: 8. The CDR3 is 17 amino acids. CDR3 sequence (DNA): TGTGCCAGCTCACCAAATCCCGGGACAGGGGAAACAGATACGCAGTATTTT. Translated, it gives CASSPNPGTGETDTQYF.

This chain connects TRBV7-9 to TRBJ2-2; TRBD1 matches at 7 bases. Germline lookup yields CDR1 SEHNR and CDR2 FQNEAQ (reference sequence). Unmatched junction bases numbered 6, after V lost 7 bases and J lost 4 bases. The CDR3 runs 14 residues. CDR3 sequence (DNA): TGTGCCAGCAACCCGACAGGGTTCACCGGGGAGCTGTTTTTT. Translated, it gives CASNPTGFTGELFF. The full variable domain, with the rest looked up from reference TRBV7-9 and TRBJ2-2, is DTGVSQNPRHKITKRGQNVTFRCDPISEHNRLYWYRQTLGQGPEFLTYFQNEAQLEKSRLLSDRFSAERPKGSFSTLEIQRTEQGDSAMYLCASNPTGFTGELFFGEGSRLTVL.

This chain uses TRBV27 with TRBJ2-7; tentative D call: TRBD2 (7 bases). V gave up 5 bases and J gave up 0 bases, with 17 bases separating them. The germline CDR1 and CDR2 sequences are MNHEY and SMNVEV (reference sequence). The CDR3 extends over 16 amino acids. This CDR3 reads CASSARGGVNSYEQYF. The CDR3 DNA reads TGTGCCAGCAGTGCCCGAGGGGGGGTGAACTCCTACGAGCAGTACTTC.

V usage is TRBV30 and J usage is TRBJ2-2; maybe TRBD2 (6 bases). Trimming took 2 bases from V and 1 from J, leaving 14 bases between them. The germline V gene has CDR1 GTSNPN and CDR2 SVGIG (reference sequence). This CDR3 contains 16 residues. DNA of the CDR3: TGTGCCTGGAGTCTCCTAAAGGGACTGAACACCGGGGAGCTGTTTTTT. It is translated as CAWSLLKGLNTGELFF.

Only one count was recorded for this clone. The V call is TRBV27, the J call TRBJ2-7; 14 nucleotides match TRBD2. The CDR3 length is 17 residues. The V and J ends lost 1 base and 5 bases, in that order; junction bases with no gene match: 7. Germline CDR1 and CDR2: MNHEY and SMNVEV (reference sequence). The CDR3 sequence is CASSLFGGGLAGDEQYF. The CDR3 bases are TGTGCCAGCAGTTTATTCGGGGGGGGACTAGCGGGAGACGAGCAGTACTTC.

The CDR3 bases are TGTGCCAGCAGTTTACATCGGGGGGCGAGAACTGAAGCTTTCTTT. This translates into CASSLHRGARTEAFF. J is TRBJ1-1 and V is TRBV27, with a weak D call TRBD1 (6 bases). Germline V gene sequence: CDR1 MNHEY, CDR2 SMNVEV (reference sequence). This CDR3 spans 15 amino acids. The germline V and J ends were trimmed by 2 bases and 5 bases, with 15 bases remaining between them.

There are a few counts of this clone. The chain couples TRBV10-3 to TRBJ2-3; perhaps TRBD2 as D (5 bases). Trimming removed 2 bases from V and 0 bases from J, with 9 bases in between. Germline CDR1 and CDR2: ENHRY and SYGVKD. This CDR3 has 15 residues. The CDR3 reads CAISEMRVSTDTQYF. CDR3 in DNA: TGTGCCATCAGTGAGATGCGGGTAAGCACAGATACGCAGTATTTT.